This T cell receptor (beta chain) was recovered during a study of blood T cell repertoires in COVID-19. The overall study: PBMCs, B-cell-depleted T cells, or T cells provided the cDNA or gDNA that made up the material.

The V and J ends lost 8 bases and 5 bases respectively, with 10 bases between them. Germline CDR1 reads MNHEY; CDR2 reads SVGAGI. This CDR3 has 13 amino acids. Per the original data handling: Quantification of nucleated cells was approximated via reference gene primer amplification. Using immunoSEQ multiplex PCR, the repertoire was profiled, and TCRdb retains in-frame clones only, with some absent. The V and J calls and the clone size are those of that table, but D and trimming were determined from the DNA. The sample lists some 300,000 clones, around 88% occurring once. A single count supports this clone.

Material for sequencing was peripheral blood. The rearrangement links TRBV6-5 to TRBJ1-6; D gene uncertain. The source is a woman aged 25 to 39 who had recovered from COVID-19. CDR3 in amino acids: CASGRRDNSPLHF. DNA for the CDR3: TGTGCCAGCGGTAGACGGGATAATTCACCCCTCCACTTT.